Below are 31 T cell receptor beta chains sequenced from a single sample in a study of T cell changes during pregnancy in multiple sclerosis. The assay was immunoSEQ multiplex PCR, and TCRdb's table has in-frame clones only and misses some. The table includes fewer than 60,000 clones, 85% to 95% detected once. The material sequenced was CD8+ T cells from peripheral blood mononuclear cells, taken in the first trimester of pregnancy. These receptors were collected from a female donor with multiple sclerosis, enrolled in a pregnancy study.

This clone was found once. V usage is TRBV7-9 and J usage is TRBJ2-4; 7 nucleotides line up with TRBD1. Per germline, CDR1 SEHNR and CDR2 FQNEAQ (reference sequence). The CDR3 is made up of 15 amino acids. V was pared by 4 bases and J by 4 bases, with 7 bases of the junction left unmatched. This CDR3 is CASSSGTAKKNIQYF. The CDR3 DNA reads TGTGCCAGCAGCTCCGGGACAGCCAAGAAAAACATTCAGTACTTC. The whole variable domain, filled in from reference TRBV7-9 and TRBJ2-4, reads DTGVSQNPRHKITKRGQNVTFRCDPISEHNRLYWYRQTLGQGPEFLTYFQNEAQLEKSRLLSDRFSAERPKGSFSTLEIQRTEQGDSAMYLCASSSGTAKKNIQYFGAGTRLSVL.

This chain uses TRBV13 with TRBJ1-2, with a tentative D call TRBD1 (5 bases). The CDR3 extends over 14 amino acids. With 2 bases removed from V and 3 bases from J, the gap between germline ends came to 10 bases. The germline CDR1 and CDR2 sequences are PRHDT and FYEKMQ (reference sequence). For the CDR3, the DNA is TGTGCCAGCAGCTTACAGGGCGAGGACTATGGCTACACCTTC. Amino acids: CASSLQGEDYGYTF. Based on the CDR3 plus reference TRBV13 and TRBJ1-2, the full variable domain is AAGVIQSPRHLIKEKRETATLKCYPIPRHDTVYWYQQGPGQDPQFLISFYEKMQSDKGSIPDRFSAQQFSDYHSELNMSSLELGDSALYFCASSLQGEDYGYTFGSGTRLTVV.

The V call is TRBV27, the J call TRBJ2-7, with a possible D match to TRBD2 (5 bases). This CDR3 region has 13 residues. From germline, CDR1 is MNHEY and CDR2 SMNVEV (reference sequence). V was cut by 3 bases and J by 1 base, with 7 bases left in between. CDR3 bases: TGTGCCAGCAGTTTCGGGGAGTCCTACGAGCAGTACTTC. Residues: CASSFGESYEQYF.

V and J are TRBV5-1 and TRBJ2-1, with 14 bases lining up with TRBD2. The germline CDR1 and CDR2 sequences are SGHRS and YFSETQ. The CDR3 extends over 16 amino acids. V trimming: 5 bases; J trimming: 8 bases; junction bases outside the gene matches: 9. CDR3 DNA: TGCGCCAGCAGGCCATCGGGACTAGCGGGAGTCGATGAGCAGTTCTTC. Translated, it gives CASRPSGLAGVDEQFF. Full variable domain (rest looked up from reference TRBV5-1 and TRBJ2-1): KAGVTQTPRYLIKTRGQQVTLSCSPISGHRSVSWYQQTPGQGLQFLFEYFSETQRNKGNFPGRFSGRQFSNSRSEMNVSTLELGDSALYLCASRPSGLAGVDEQFFGPGTRLTVL.

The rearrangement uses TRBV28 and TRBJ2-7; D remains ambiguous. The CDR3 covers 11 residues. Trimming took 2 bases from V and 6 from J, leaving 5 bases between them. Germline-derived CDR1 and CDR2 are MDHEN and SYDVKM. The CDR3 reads CASSLESEQYF. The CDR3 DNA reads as TGTGCCAGCAGTTTAGAGAGCGAGCAGTACTTC.

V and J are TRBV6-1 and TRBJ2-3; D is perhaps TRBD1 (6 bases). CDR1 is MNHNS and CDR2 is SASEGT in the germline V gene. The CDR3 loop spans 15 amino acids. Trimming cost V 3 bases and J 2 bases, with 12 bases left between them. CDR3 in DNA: TGTGCCAGCAGTGAGCAGGGGCGAACCACAGATACGCAGTATTTT. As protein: CASSEQGRTTDTQYF.

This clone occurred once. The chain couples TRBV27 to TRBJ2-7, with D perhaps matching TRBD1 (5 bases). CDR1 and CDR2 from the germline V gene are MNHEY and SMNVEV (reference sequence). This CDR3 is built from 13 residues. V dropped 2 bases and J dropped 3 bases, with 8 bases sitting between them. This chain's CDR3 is CASSLTGNYEQYF. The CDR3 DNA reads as TGTGCCAGCAGTTTAACAGGAAACTACGAGCAGTACTTC.

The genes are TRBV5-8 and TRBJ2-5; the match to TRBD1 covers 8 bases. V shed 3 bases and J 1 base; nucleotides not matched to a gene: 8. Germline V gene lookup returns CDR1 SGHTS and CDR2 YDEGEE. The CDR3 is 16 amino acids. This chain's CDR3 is CASSSLTGDIQETQYF. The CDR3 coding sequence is TGTGCCAGCAGCTCGTTGACAGGGGATATCCAAGAGACCCAGTACTTC.

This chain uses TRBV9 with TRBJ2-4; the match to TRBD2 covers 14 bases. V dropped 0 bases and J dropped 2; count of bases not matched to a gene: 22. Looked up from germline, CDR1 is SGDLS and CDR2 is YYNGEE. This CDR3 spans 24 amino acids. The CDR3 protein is CASSVVYLTSPGLAGEKTKNIQYF. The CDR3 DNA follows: TGTGCCAGCAGCGTAGTCTATCTGACTTCTCCGGGACTAGCGGGAGAAAAAACCAAAAACATTCAGTACTTC.

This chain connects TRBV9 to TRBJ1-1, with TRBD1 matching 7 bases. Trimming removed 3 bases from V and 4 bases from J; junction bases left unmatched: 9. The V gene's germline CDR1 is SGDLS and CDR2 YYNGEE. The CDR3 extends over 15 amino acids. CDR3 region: CASSEQGGASTEAFF. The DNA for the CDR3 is TGTGCCAGCAGCGAGCAGGGGGGCGCGAGCACTGAAGCTTTCTTT.

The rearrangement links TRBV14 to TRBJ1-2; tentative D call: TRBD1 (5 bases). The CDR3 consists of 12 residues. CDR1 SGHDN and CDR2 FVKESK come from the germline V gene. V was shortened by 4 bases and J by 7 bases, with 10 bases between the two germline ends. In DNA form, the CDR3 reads TGTGCCAGCAGCCTGGCGGGGCTTGGCTACACCTTC. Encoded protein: CASSLAGLGYTF.

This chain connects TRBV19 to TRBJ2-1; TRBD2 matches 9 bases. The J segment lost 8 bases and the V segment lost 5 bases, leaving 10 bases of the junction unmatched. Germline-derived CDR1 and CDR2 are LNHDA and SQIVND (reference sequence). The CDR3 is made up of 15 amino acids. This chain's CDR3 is CASSPTSGLLDEQFF. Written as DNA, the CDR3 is TGTGCCAGTAGTCCTACTAGCGGGCTTTTGGATGAGCAGTTCTTC.

CDR3 in DNA: TGCGCCAGCAGCCGGGGGCAGAACAGCAATCAGCCCCAGCATTTT. Protein product: CASSRGQNSNQPQHF. The genes are TRBV4-1 and TRBJ1-5, with a weak D call TRBD1 (6 bases). Trimming left V 4 bases short and J 1 base short, with 11 bases between. Looked up from germline, CDR1 is MGHRA and CDR2 is YSYEKL. The CDR3 is 15 amino acids.

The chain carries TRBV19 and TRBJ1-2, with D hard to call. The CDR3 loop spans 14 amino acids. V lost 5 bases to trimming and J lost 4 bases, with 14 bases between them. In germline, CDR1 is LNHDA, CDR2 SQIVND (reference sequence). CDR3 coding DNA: TGTGCCAGTAGTCACGGACTTCTATCCTATGGCTACACCTTC. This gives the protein CASSHGLLSYGYTF.

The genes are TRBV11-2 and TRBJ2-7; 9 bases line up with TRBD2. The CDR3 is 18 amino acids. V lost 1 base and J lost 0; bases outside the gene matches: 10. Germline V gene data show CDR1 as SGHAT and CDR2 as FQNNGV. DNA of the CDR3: TGTGCCAGCAGCTTAGCCCCCAGAGCGGGAGGTACCTCCTACGAGCAGTACTTC. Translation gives CASSLAPRAGGTSYEQYF.

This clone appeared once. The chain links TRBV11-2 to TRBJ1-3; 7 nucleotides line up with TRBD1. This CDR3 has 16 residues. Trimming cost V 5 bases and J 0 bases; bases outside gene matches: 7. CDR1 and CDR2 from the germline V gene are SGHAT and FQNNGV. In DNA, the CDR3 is TGTGCCAGCAGCCCGGGGACAGACCTCTCTGGAAACACCATATATTTT. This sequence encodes CASSPGTDLSGNTIYF. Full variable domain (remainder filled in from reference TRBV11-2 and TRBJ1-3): EAGVAQSPRYKIIEKRQSVAFWCNPISGHATLYWYQQILGQGPKLLIQFQNNGVVDDSQLPKDRFSAERLKGVDSTLKIQPAKLEDSAVYLCASSPGTDLSGNTIYFGEGSWLTVV.

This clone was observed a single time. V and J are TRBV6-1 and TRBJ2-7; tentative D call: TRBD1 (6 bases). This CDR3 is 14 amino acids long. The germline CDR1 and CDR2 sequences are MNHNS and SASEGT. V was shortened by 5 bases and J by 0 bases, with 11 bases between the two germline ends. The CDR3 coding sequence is TGTGCCAGCAGTCCCAGGGGCCACTCCTACGAGCAGTACTTC. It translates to CASSPRGHSYEQYF.

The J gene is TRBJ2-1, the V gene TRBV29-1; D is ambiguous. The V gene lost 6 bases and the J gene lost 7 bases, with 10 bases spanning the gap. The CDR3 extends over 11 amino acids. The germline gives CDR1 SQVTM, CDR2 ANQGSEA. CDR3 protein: CSVRQRNEQFF. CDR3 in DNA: TGCAGCGTAAGACAACGGAATGAGCAGTTCTTC.

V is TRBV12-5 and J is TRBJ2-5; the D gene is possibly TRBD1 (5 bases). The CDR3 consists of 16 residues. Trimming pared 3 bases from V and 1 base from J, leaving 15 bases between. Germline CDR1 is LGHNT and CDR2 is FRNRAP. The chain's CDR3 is CASGFRVAIFQETQYF. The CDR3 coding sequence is TGTGCTAGTGGTTTCAGGGTAGCAATCTTCCAAGAGACCCAGTACTTC.

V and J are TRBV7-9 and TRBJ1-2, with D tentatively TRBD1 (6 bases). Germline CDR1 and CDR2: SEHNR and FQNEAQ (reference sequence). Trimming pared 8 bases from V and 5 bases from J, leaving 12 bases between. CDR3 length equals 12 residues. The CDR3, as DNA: TGTGCCAGCGGAGGACAGATTTATGGCTACACCTTC. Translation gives CASGGQIYGYTF.

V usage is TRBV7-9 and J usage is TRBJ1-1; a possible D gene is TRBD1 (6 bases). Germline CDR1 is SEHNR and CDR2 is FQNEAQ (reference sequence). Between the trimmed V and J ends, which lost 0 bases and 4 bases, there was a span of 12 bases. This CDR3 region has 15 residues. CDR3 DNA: TGTGCCAGCAGCTTAGCTTCGGGGGGGGCCACTGAAGCTTTCTTT. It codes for CASSLASGGATEAFF.

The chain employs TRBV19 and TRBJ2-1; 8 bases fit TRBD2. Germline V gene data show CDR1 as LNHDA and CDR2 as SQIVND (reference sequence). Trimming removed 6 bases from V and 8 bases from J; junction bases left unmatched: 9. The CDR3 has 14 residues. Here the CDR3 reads CASSAGLAWYEQFF. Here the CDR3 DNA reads TGTGCCAGTAGCGCCGGACTAGCTTGGTATGAGCAGTTCTTC. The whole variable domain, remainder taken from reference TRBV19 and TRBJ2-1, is DGGITQSPKYLFRKEGQNVTLSCEQNLNHDAMYWYRQDPGQGLRLIYYSQIVNDFQKGDIAEGYSVSREKKESFPLTVTSAQKNPTAFYLCASSAGLAWYEQFFGPGTRLTVL.

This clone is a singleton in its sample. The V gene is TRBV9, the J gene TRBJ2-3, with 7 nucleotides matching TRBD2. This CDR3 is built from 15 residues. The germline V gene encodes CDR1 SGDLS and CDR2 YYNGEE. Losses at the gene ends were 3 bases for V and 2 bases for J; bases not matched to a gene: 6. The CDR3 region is CASSARAGTTDTQYF. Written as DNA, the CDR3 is TGTGCCAGCAGCGCGAGAGCGGGGACCACAGATACGCAGTATTTT.

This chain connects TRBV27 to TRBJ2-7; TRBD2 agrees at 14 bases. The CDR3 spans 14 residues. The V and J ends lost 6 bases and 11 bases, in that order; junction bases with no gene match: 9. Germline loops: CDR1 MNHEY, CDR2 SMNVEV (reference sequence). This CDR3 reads CASSPGTSGSLKYF. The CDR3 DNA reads TGTGCCAGCAGCCCCGGGACTAGCGGGAGTTTGAAGTACTTC.

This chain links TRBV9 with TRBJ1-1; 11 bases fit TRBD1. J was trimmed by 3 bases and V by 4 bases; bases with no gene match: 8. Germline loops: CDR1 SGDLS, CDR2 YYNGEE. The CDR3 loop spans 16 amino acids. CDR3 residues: CASSPLDRGRYTEAFF. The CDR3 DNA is TGTGCCAGCAGCCCCCTGGACAGGGGGCGTTACACTGAAGCTTTCTTT.

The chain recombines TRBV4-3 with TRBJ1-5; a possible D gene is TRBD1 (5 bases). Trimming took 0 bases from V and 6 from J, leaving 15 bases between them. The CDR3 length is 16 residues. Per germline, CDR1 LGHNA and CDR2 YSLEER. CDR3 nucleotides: TGCGCCAGCAGCCAAGACAGGGCACCCTCTAGTCAGCCCCAGCATTTT. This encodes CASSQDRAPSSQPQHF.

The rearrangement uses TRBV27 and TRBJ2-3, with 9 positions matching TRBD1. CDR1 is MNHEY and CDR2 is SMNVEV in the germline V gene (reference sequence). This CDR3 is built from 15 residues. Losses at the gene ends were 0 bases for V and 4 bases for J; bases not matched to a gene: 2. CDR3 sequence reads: CASSLSTGGADTQYF. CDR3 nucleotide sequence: TGTGCCAGCAGTTTATCGACAGGGGGTGCAGATACGCAGTATTTT.

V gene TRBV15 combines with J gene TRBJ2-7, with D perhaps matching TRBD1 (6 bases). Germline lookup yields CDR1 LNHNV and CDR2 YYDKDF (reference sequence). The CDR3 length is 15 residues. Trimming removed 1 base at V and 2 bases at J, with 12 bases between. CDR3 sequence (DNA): TGTGCCACCAGCAGAGTAGAGGGGGATCCCTACGAGCAGTACTTC. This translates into CATSRVEGDPYEQYF.

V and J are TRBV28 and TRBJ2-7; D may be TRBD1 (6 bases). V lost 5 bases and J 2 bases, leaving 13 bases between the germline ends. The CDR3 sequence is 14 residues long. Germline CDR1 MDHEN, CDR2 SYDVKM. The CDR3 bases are TGTGCCAGCAGTGTTAGTGAGGGGGCCTACGAGCAGTACTTC. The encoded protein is CASSVSEGAYEQYF.

CDR3 sequence reads: CASSAGDSNYGYTF. For the CDR3, the DNA is TGTGCCAGCAGCGCCGGCGACAGCAACTATGGCTACACCTTC. This chain links TRBV9 with TRBJ1-2; D may be TRBD1 (5 bases). CDR3 length: 14 amino acids. CDR1 is SGDLS, CDR2 YYNGEE, per germline. The V gene lost 3 bases and the J gene lost 2 bases, with 11 bases spanning the gap.

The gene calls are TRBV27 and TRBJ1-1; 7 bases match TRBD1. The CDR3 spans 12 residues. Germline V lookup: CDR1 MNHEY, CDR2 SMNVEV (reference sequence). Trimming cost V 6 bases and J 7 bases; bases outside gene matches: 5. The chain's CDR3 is CASSHRGHEAFF. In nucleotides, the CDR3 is TGTGCCAGCAGCCACAGGGGTCATGAAGCTTTCTTT.